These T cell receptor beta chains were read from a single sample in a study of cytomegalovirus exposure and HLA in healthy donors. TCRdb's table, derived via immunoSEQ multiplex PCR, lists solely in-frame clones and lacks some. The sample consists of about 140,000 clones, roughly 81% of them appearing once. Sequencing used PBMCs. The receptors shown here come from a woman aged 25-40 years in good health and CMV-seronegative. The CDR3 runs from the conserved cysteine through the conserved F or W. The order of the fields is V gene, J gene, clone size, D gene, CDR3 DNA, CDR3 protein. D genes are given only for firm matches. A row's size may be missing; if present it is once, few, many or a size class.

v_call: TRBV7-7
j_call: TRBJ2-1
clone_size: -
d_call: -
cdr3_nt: TGTGCCAGCAGCTTAGTTCGCCGAGCGGAACAGTTCTTC
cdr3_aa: CASSLVRRAEQFF

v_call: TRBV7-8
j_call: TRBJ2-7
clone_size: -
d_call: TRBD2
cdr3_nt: TGTGCCAGCAGCTTAGGCACTAGCGGGGGGGCTTTCGAGCAGTACTTC
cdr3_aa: CASSLGTSGGAFEQYF

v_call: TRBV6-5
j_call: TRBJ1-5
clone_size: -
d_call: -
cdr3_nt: TGTGCCAGCAGTTACGGCAGGGATGGACAGCCCCAGCATTTT
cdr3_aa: CASSYGRDGQPQHF

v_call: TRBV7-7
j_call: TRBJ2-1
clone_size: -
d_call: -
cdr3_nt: TGTGCCAGCAGCTTAAATGCGGGGGCGTACAATGAGCAGTTCTTC
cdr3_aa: CASSLNAGAYNEQFF

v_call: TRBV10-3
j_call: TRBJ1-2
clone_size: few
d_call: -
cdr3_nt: TGTGCCATCAGTGAGTCGGGCGCAGACTATGGCTACACCTTC
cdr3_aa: CAISESGADYGYTF

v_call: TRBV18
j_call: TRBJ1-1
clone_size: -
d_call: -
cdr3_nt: TGTGCCAGCTCACGTGACACGAACACTGAAGCTTTCTTT
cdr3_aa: CASSRDTNTEAFF

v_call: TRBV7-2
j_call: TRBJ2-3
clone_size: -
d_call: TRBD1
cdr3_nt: TGTGCCAGCAGCACCGGGACAGGGAGATACACAGATACGCAGTATTTT
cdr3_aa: CASSTGTGRYTDTQYF

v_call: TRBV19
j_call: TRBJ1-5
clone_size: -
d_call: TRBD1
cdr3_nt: TGTGCCAGTAGTATATCGGACAGGGGCAATCAGCCCCAGCATTTT
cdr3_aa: CASSISDRGNQPQHF

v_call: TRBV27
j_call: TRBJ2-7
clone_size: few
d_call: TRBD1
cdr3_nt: TGTGCCAGCAGTCTCCGGACAGGGGTCAACGAGCAGTACTTC
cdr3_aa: CASSLRTGVNEQYF

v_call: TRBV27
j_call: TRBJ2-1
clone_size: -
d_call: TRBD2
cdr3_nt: TGTGCCAGCAGTGCTCGGGCCCTAGCGGGGGGCGACAGTGAGCAGTTCTTC
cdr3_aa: CASSARALAGGDSEQFF

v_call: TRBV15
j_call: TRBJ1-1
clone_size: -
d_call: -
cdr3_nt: TGTGCCACCAGCAGACCGGACTCAATGAACACTGAAGCTTTCTTT
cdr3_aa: CATSRPDSMNTEAFF

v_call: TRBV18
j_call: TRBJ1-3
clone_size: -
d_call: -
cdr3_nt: TGTGCCAGCTCACCACGAGACTCTGGAAACACCATATATTTT
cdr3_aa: CASSPRDSGNTIYF

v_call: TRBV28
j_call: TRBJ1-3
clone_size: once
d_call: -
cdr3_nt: TGTGCCAGCACCTCAACCGGGACAGGAAACACCATATATTTT
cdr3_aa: CASTSTGTGNTIYF

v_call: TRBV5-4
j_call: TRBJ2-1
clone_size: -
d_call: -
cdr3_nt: TGTGCCAGCAGCACCCTCACCGGCTCCTACAATGAGCAGTTCTTC
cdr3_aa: CASSTLTGSYNEQFF

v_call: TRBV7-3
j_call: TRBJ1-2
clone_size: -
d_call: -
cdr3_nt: TGTGCCAGCAGCTCCCCCACGACAGTAGGAAACTACTATGGCTACACCTTC
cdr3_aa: CASSSPTTVGNYYGYTF